The present T cell receptor (beta chain) was sequenced within a study of CD8+CD57+ T cells in acquired aplastic anemia. Turning to the study itself: The DNA of sorted CD4+ and CD8+ cells averaged 3.2 ug. Study-level findings and limits: Overlap between patients and controls comprised about 28 CD8+ CDR3 sequences.

Trimming took off 6 bases at V and 7 bases at J, with 14 bases between the two ends. Germline CDR1 reads KGHDR; CDR2 reads SFDVKD. The CDR3 has 13 residues. This clonotype has just a few counts. Its cognate antigen is unknown. The template for TCR beta VDJ and CDR3 sequence profiling was genomic DNA. TCRdb re-analysed the reads in MiXCR, keeping a single row per CDR3 protein. The sample has some 130,000 distinct CDR3 sequences, 48% seen once. The source is a human donor in good health, serving as a control. Sequencing used sorted CD4+, CD8+, or CD8+CD57+ T cells (not recorded which) from PBMCs. This chain joins TRBV24-1 and TRBJ2-5, with a possible D match to TRBD1 (5 bases). As DNA, the CDR3 is TGTGCCACCAGTAGTATGGGGCAAATGACCCAGTACTTC. This translates into CATSSMGQMTQYF.